This T cell receptor (beta chain) was sequenced in a study of shared clonotypes between healthy human individuals. Measured with immunoSEQ multiplex PCR; TCRdb has only the in-frame clones, and not every one. The data contain about 2.4 million clones, roughly 93% of them singletons. J gave up 0 bases and V 5 bases, and 6 bases lay outside the gene matches. This CDR3 is built from 15 residues. The germline CDR1 and CDR2 sequences are SGHVS and FNYEAQ. Points on this clone: Additional DNA sequences in this sample encode the identical CDR3.

Specimen: naive CD4+ T cells from PBMCs. Subset specified: CD45RA+ positively selected. This chain joins TRBV7-6 and TRBJ1-1, with TRBD1 matching 7 bases. The receptor's source is a man younger than 30 in good health. Some clones in this sample may be carry-over from other donors' samples. In nucleotides, the CDR3 is TGTGCCAGCAGCCCCCGGACAGGCTTGAACACTGAAGCTTTCTTT. Amino acid sequence: CASSPRTGLNTEAFF.